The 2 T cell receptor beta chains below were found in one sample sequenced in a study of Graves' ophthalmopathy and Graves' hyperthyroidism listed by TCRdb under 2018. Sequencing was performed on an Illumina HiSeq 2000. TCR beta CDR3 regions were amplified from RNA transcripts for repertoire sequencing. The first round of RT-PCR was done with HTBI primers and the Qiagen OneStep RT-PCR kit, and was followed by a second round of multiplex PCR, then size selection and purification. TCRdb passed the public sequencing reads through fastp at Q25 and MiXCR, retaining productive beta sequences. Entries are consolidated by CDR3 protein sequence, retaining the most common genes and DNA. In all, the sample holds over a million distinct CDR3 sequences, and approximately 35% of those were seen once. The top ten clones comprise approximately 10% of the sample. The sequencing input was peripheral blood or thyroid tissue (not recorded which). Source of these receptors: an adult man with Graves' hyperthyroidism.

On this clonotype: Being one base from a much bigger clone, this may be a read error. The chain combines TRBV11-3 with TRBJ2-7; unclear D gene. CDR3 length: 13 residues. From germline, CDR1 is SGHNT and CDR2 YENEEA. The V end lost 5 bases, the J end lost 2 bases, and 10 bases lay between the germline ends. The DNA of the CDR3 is TGTGCCAGCAGCCCGAGACATCCCTACGAGCAGTACTTC. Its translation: CASSPRHPYEQYF.

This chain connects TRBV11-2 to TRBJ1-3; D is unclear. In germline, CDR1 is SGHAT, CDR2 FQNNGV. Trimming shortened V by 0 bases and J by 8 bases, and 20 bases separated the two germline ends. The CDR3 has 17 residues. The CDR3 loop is CASSLDLGGPELDTIYF. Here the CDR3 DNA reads TGTGCCAGCAGCTTAGATTTAGGAGGCCCTGAGTTGGACACCATATATTTT. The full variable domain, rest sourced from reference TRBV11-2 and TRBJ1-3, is EAGVAQSPRYKIIEKRQSVAFWCNPISGHATLYWYQQILGQGPKLLIQFQNNGVVDDSQLPKDRFSAERLKGVDSTLKIQPAKLEDSAVYLCASSLDLGGPELDTIYFGEGSWLTVV.